This entry lists 18 T cell receptor beta chains sequenced from one sample in a study of blood T cell repertoires in COVID-19. Method: immunoSEQ multiplex PCR; TCRdb's copy keeps in-frame clones and lacks some. This table has 95,000 to 110,000 clones, roughly nine tenths appearing once. Sequencing was carried out using peripheral blood. These receptors were collected from a woman of 80 years or more in a cohort sampled during active COVID-19.

V usage is TRBV19 and J usage is TRBJ1-2; possible D gene TRBD1, 5 bases. This CDR3 contains 15 residues. Trimming took 6 bases from V and 5 from J, leaving 19 bases between them. The germline V gene has CDR1 LNHDA and CDR2 SQIVND (reference sequence). This CDR3 is CASRGPFRGKYGYTF. The CDR3, as DNA: TGTGCCAGTAGAGGACCCTTTCGGGGGAAGTATGGCTACACCTTC.

The gene calls are TRBV7-6 and TRBJ2-1, with TRBD2 identical over 8 bases. Germline V lookup: CDR1 SGHVS, CDR2 FNYEAQ. V lost 1 base to trimming and J lost 4 bases; unmatched junction nucleotides: 6. This CDR3 has 16 amino acids. The CDR3 protein is CASSLEVSSGYNEQFF. The CDR3 DNA reads TGTGCCAGCAGCTTAGAAGTTTCTAGCGGGTACAATGAGCAGTTCTTC.

The chain recombines TRBV27 with TRBJ1-1; 7 bases line up with TRBD1. Germline CDR1 and CDR2: MNHEY and SMNVEV (reference sequence). The CDR3 consists of 21 residues. V lost 3 bases and J lost 6; bases outside the gene matches: 28. CDR3: CASSFKDPGQSLSLSTSEAFF. For the CDR3, the DNA is TGTGCCAGCAGTTTTAAGGACCCGGGACAGTCCCTCTCTTTATCGACTTCTGAAGCTTTCTTT.

V usage is TRBV6-5 and J usage is TRBJ1-2; D gene uncertain. Trimming stripped 7 bases from V and 7 bases from J, with 19 bases between. CDR1 is MNHEY and CDR2 is SVGAGI in the germline V gene. This CDR3 has 14 residues. The CDR3 region is CASTLVGGNAGYTF. CDR3 in DNA: TGTGCCAGCACCCTAGTCGGAGGGAACGCTGGCTACACCTTC.

The chain uses TRBV10-3 and TRBJ2-7; D is perhaps TRBD2 (6 bases). V lost 2 bases and J 5 bases, leaving 10 bases between the germline ends. CDR1 and CDR2 from the germline V gene are ENHRY and SYGVKD. The CDR3 has 13 residues. The CDR3 spells CAISEGAGNEQYF. The CDR3, as DNA: TGTGCCATCAGTGAGGGGGCGGGAAACGAGCAGTACTTC.

This chain joins TRBV5-1 and TRBJ2-4; 8 positions match TRBD2. Looked up from germline, CDR1 is SGHRS and CDR2 is YFSETQ. This CDR3 has 17 residues. V lost 5 bases, J lost 0 bases, and 10 bases stayed unmatched. Written as DNA, the CDR3 is TGCGCCAGCAGGATTACTAGCGGTCCCCTAGCCAAAAACATTCAGTACTTC. Encoded protein: CASRITSGPLAKNIQYF.

This chain links TRBV3-1 (or the pseudogene TRBV3-2) with TRBJ1-6, with D possibly being TRBD1 (6 bases). Trimming took 3 bases from V and 10 from J, leaving 16 bases between them. The CDR3 has 15 residues. CDR1 and CDR2 from the germline V gene are LGHDT and YNNKEL (reference sequence). The CDR3 DNA reads TGTGCCAGCAGCCACAGGACCCCCCAGGGGTCACCCCTCCACTTT. This gives the protein CASSHRTPQGSPLHF.

The CDR3 sequence: CAWTFRLGRHQPQHF. Written as DNA, the CDR3 is TGTGCCTGGACGTTTCGCCTAGGCAGACATCAGCCCCAGCATTTT. The chain uses TRBV30 and TRBJ1-5; no clear D. With 4 bases removed from V and 5 bases from J, the gap between germline ends came to 18 bases. Germline assignment: CDR1 GTSNPN and CDR2 SVGIG (reference sequence). The CDR3 covers 15 residues.

This clone was counted a few times. In nucleotides, the CDR3 is TGTGCCAGCAGCCCGAGGGACAATGAGCAGTTCTTC. It is translated as CASSPRDNEQFF. The chain carries TRBV7-9 and TRBJ2-1; weak D call: TRBD2 (5 bases). V was shortened by 5 bases and J by 5 bases, with 7 bases between the two germline ends. The CDR3 sequence is 12 residues long. Germline CDR1 is SEHNR and CDR2 is FQNEAQ (reference sequence).

The chain has TRBV27 and TRBJ2-1, with a tentative D call TRBD2 (5 bases). The germline gives CDR1 MNHEY, CDR2 SMNVEV (reference sequence). CDR3 length: 12 amino acids. The germline V and J ends were trimmed by 3 bases and 15 bases, with 15 bases remaining between them. The DNA of the CDR3 is TGTGCCAGCAGTTTCGGAGGCGGCTGGTGGTTCTTC. This encodes CASSFGGGWWFF.

V usage is TRBV28 and J usage is TRBJ2-5; TRBD2 aligns across 14 bases. CDR1 and CDR2 from the germline V gene are MDHEN and SYDVKM. V trimming: 7 bases; J trimming: 2 bases; junction bases outside the gene matches: 9. The CDR3 runs to 17 residues. The CDR3 is CASTFGTSGSYQETQYF. CDR3 coding DNA: TGTGCCAGCACCTTCGGGACTAGCGGGAGTTATCAAGAGACCCAGTACTTC.

This clone appeared a single time. This chain connects TRBV27 to TRBJ1-2; 9 bases fit TRBD1. Germline V gene sequence: CDR1 MNHEY, CDR2 SMNVEV (reference sequence). The CDR3 is 13 amino acids. Trimming took 5 bases from V and 10 from J; bases not matched to a gene: 8. The CDR3 protein is CASSPSGTGPYTF. Written as DNA, the CDR3 is TGTGCCAGCAGTCCCTCCGGGACAGGGCCCTACACCTTC.

The gene calls are TRBV9 and TRBJ2-2; 10 bases line up with TRBD1. Germline CDR1 is SGDLS and CDR2 is YYNGEE. CDR3 length: 16 residues. The trim removed 5 bases at V and 7 bases at J, leaving 11 bases unmatched. Here the CDR3 reads CASREPGQGLGGELFF. CDR3 nucleotide sequence: TGTGCCAGCAGAGAACCGGGACAGGGGTTGGGCGGGGAGCTGTTTTTT.

J is TRBJ1-2 and V is TRBV29-1; D possibly corresponds to TRBD1 (6 bases). Germline CDR1 is SQVTM and CDR2 is ANQGSEA. V lost 7 bases and J lost 6, with 15 bases in between. This CDR3 comprises 12 residues. The CDR3 nucleotides are TGCAGCGCCCAAGGGGGAGCGGATGGCTACACCTTC. Translation: CSAQGGADGYTF.

V usage is TRBV9 and J usage is TRBJ2-3; 12 positions agree with TRBD2. V lost 4 bases and J lost 4; bases outside the gene matches: 10. CDR3 length equals 17 residues. Germline V lookup: CDR1 SGDLS, CDR2 YYNGEE. The CDR3 coding sequence is TGTGCCAGCAGCTTAATTTCTAGCGGGAGGGTCGCAGATACGCAGTATTTT. It is translated as CASSLISSGRVADTQYF.

The chain is built from TRBV3-1 (or the pseudogene TRBV3-2) and TRBJ1-1, with 7 bases lining up with TRBD1. Germline V CDR1 and CDR2: LGHDT, YNNKEL (reference sequence). V gave up 3 bases and J gave up 0 bases; unmatched junction bases: 4. The CDR3 length is 15 residues. The CDR3 sequence is CASSQGTGVNTEAFF. CDR3 sequence (DNA): TGTGCCAGCAGCCAGGGCACAGGGGTGAACACTGAAGCTTTCTTT.

The chain has TRBV28 and TRBJ2-3, with TRBD1 matching over 11 bases. Germline V lookup: CDR1 MDHEN, CDR2 SYDVKM. The length of the CDR3 is 17 residues. The trim removed 6 bases at V and 2 bases at J, leaving 10 bases unmatched. CDR3 in DNA: TGTGCCAGCAGCCCTTTTAAGGGACAGGGGGACACAGATACGCAGTATTTT. Translated: CASSPFKGQGDTDTQYF.

CDR3 bases: TGTGCCACCAGTGACCCTACAGTTTCCTATGGCTACACCTTC. It codes for CATSDPTVSYGYTF. This chain connects TRBV24-1 to TRBJ1-2; D is unclear. Between the trimmed V and J ends, which lost 4 bases and 4 bases, there was a span of 12 bases. CDR1 and CDR2 from the germline V gene are KGHDR and SFDVKD. The CDR3 sequence is 14 residues long.